These 6 T cell receptor beta chains originate from one sample sequenced in a study of OX40 agonist ivuxolimab in advanced cancers. The data were produced by immunoSEQ multiplex PCR, yet TCRdb's version contains in-frame clones alone and is incomplete. The repertoire holds over 30,000 clones, with around 82% as singletons. Sequences were derived from CD4+ or CD8+ T cells sorted from blood, sampled in a trial of the OX40 agonist ivuxolimab. The receptors shown here come from an adult with an advanced solid tumor such as melanoma, head and neck, liver or kidney cancer.

The V and J genes are TRBV7-9 and TRBJ2-2, with D possibly being TRBD1 (5 bases). CDR1 and CDR2 (germline): SEHNR, FQNEAQ (reference sequence). The CDR3 is made up of 15 amino acids. V gave up 5 bases and J gave up 6 bases, with 16 bases separating them. The CDR3 here is CASSPLGAWAGELFF. DNA for the CDR3: TGTGCCAGCAGCCCCCTTGGGGCCTGGGCCGGGGAGCTGTTTTTT.

The V gene is TRBV28, the J gene TRBJ1-2, with D tentatively TRBD1 (5 bases). CDR1 and CDR2 from the germline V gene are MDHEN and SYDVKM. This CDR3 is 13 amino acids long. V lost 3 bases to trimming and J lost 3 bases, with 8 bases between them. CDR3 sequence reads: CASSLGRDYGYTF. For the CDR3, the DNA is TGTGCCAGCAGTTTGGGCAGGGACTATGGCTACACCTTC.

This chain joins TRBV4-1 and TRBJ2-7; D gene ambiguous. Trimming pared 1 base from V and 0 bases from J, leaving 10 bases between. The CDR3 contains 15 residues. The germline V gene encodes CDR1 MGHRA and CDR2 YSYEKL. CDR3 bases: TGCGCCAGCAGCCAAGGGGCAGCGAACTCCTACGAGCAGTACTTC. This codes for CASSQGAANSYEQYF.

The gene calls are TRBV2 and TRBJ2-1, with 7 bases matching TRBD1. The CDR3 sequence is 14 residues long. With V trimmed by 10 bases and J by 0 bases, 6 bases remained unmatched. Per the germline V gene, CDR1 is SNHLY and CDR2 is FYNNEI. The CDR3 protein is CATKDRASYNEQFF. In DNA form, the CDR3 reads TGTGCCACGAAAGACAGGGCCTCCTACAATGAGCAGTTCTTC.

This chain joins TRBV5-4 and TRBJ2-4; a weak D match, TRBD1 (5 bases). This CDR3 is built from 14 residues. Germline loops: CDR1 SGHNT, CDR2 YYREEE (reference sequence). V was trimmed by 3 bases and J by 8 bases, leaving 15 bases between them. CDR3 amino acids: CASSSAQGGDIQYF. CDR3 coding DNA: TGTGCCAGCAGCTCTGCCCAGGGTGGGGACATTCAGTACTTC.

CDR3 DNA sequence: TGTGCCACCAGCAGAGTAACCGGGACCTACCCCTATAATTCACCCCTCCACTTT. It codes for CATSRVTGTYPYNSPLHF. This sequence joins TRBV15 and TRBJ1-6; tentative D call: TRBD1 (5 bases). CDR1 and CDR2 from the germline V gene are LNHNV and YYDKDF (reference sequence). V lost 1 base and J lost 2, with 15 bases in between. This CDR3 contains 18 residues.